A single sample gave rise to the 29 T cell receptor beta chains below, sequenced in a study of metastatic and nonmetastatic thyroid tumors. Ahead of thyroid surgery, no patient had received treatment of any kind. TCRdb reanalyzed the PCR reads with MiXCR. The data contain about 32,000 clones, approximately 7.4% of them seen just once; the ten biggest clones take up roughly two fifths. Sequenced: blood. The source of these receptors is a female donor with papillary thyroid cancer or a benign thyroid nodule (not recorded which). Some clones in this sample may be carry-over from other donors' samples.

This clone was counted at least ten times. The V gene is TRBV7-8, the J gene TRBJ2-4, with 12 bases identical to TRBD1. Germline V gene data show CDR1 as SGHVS and CDR2 as FQNEAQ. V gave up 3 bases and J gave up 8 bases; unmatched junction bases: 8. The CDR3 is 16 residues long. In DNA, the CDR3 is TGTGCCAGCAGCTTCCGGGACAGGGGGCTGGAGGACATTCAGTACTTC. This sequence encodes CASSFRDRGLEDIQYF. Full variable domain (outside the CDR3, taken from reference TRBV7-8 and TRBJ2-4): GAGVSQSPRYKVAKRGQDVALRCDPISGHVSLFWYQQALGQGPEFLTYFQNEAQLDKSGLPSDRFFAERPEGSVSTLKIQRTQQEDSAVYLCASSFRDRGLEDIQYFGAGTRLSVL.

This clone has at least ten counts. This chain connects TRBV20-1 to TRBJ2-3, with 8 bases identical to TRBD2. Per the germline V gene, CDR1 is DFQATT and CDR2 is SNEGSKA (reference sequence). The V and J ends lost 7 bases and 2 bases, in that order; junction bases with no gene match: 11. CDR3 length: 15 amino acids. This chain's CDR3 is CSGLYGLAATDTQYF. CDR3 nucleotide sequence: TGCAGTGGGTTATACGGACTAGCCGCCACAGATACGCAGTATTTT.

J is TRBJ2-2 and V is TRBV6-2 or TRBV6-3, with 10 bases that match TRBD2. Germline values: CDR1 MNHEY, CDR2 SVGEGT. The CDR3 length is 19 residues. Trimming took 5 bases from V and 4 from J; bases not matched to a gene: 16. CDR3 coding DNA: TGTGCCAGCAGTAACGTTTGGCTAGCGGGGGACGTGGTCACCGGGGAGCTGTTTTTT. Translation gives CASSNVWLAGDVVTGELFF.

The CDR3 spells CASSEGQANEKLFF. DNA for the CDR3: TGTGCCAGCAGCGAGGGACAGGCTAATGAAAAACTGTTTTTT. V and J are TRBV11-1 and TRBJ1-4, with 8 bases aligning to TRBD1. Germline CDR1 reads SGHAT; CDR2 reads FQDESV (reference sequence). V shed 5 bases, J shed 3 bases, and the junction held 2 bases outside the gene matches. This CDR3 is 14 amino acids long.

This clone was picked up a small number of times. V and J are TRBV9 and TRBJ2-4, with D maybe TRBD2 (5 bases). Germline V CDR1 and CDR2: SGDLS, YYNGEE. V dropped 1 base and J dropped 9 bases, with 11 bases sitting between them. This CDR3 spans 13 amino acids. The CDR3, as DNA: TGTGCCAGCAGCGTACAGGAGGCTAGCATTCAGTACTTC. Protein sequence: CASSVQEASIQYF.

This clone appeared many times. The V gene is TRBV7-3, the J gene TRBJ1-6; D unclear. CDR1 and CDR2 (germline): SGHTA, FQGTGA. The V gene lost 1 base and the J gene lost 7 bases, with 5 bases spanning the gap. The CDR3 runs 13 residues. The CDR3, as DNA: TGTGCCAGCAGCTTAATAGCGAATTCACCCCTCCACTTT. Translated: CASSLIANSPLHF. Together with reference TRBV7-3 and TRBJ1-6, the CDR3 gives the full variable domain: GAGVSQTPSNKVTEKGKYVELRCDPISGHTALYWYRQSLGQGPEFLIYFQGTGAADDSGLPNDRFFAVRPEGSVSTLKIQRTERGDSAVYLCASSLIANSPLHFGNGTRLTVT.

This clone came up many times. The chain employs TRBV7-2 and TRBJ2-5; possibly TRBD1 or TRBD2 for D (7 bases each). This CDR3 is 16 amino acids long. V lost 5 bases, J lost 2 bases, and 18 bases lay in between. Germline assignment: CDR1 SGHTA and CDR2 FQGNSA. DNA of the CDR3: TGTGCCAGCAGCCCTCAGCGGGACAGAGGACAAGAGACCCAGTACTTC. Its translation: CASSPQRDRGQETQYF.

This clone was seen at least ten times. The chain employs TRBV13 and TRBJ1-2; D perhaps matches TRBD1 (5 bases). The CDR3 totals 15 residues. CDR1 PRHDT and CDR2 FYEKMQ come from the germline V gene (reference sequence). Trimming stripped 6 bases from V and 6 bases from J, with 20 bases between. The CDR3 sequence: CASSPTGTDYDGYTF. In DNA form, the CDR3 reads TGTGCCAGCAGTCCGACCGGGACCGACTACGATGGCTACACCTTC.

Points on this clone: A single base separates this from a much larger clone, so it may be a read error. The chain is built from TRBV9 and TRBJ2-3; TRBD1 or TRBD2 may be the D gene (5 bases each). Germline assignment: CDR1 SGDLS and CDR2 YYNGEE. Trimming pared 6 bases from V and 3 bases from J, leaving 17 bases between. There are 15 residues in the CDR3. The CDR3 DNA reads as TGTGCCAGCAATCCATTTGAGGGGCGGACAGATACGCAGTATTTT. Amino acids: CASNPFEGRTDTQYF.

This clone occurred many times. The V gene is TRBV9, the J gene TRBJ2-3; the match to TRBD2 covers 7 bases. This CDR3 comprises 11 residues. CDR1 and CDR2 (germline): SGDLS, YYNGEE. Trimming at V came to 5 bases and at J to 8 bases, leaving 2 bases not matched to a gene. CDR3 amino acids: CASRGRGTQYF. CDR3 in DNA: TGTGCCAGCAGGGGGAGGGGTACGCAGTATTTT.

This clone occurred many times. V is TRBV4-1 and J is TRBJ2-1, with a possible D match to TRBD1 (6 bases). Per the germline V gene, CDR1 is MGHRA and CDR2 is YSYEKL. The CDR3 length is 15 residues. V lost 3 bases and J 10 bases, leaving 19 bases between the germline ends. The CDR3 protein is CASSQMPGTGREQFF. DNA of the CDR3: TGCGCCAGCAGCCAGATGCCCGGTACAGGGAGAGAGCAGTTCTTC.

This clone was found many times. A read error may explain this, as a much larger clone is one base away. Other DNA sequences of this sample code for an identical CDR3. This chain uses TRBV6-1 with TRBJ2-6; D tentatively fits TRBD1 or TRBD2 (5 bases each). Germline CDR1 and CDR2: MNHNS and SASEGT. The CDR3 extends over 16 amino acids. The V end was cut by 6 bases, the J end by 2 bases, with 14 bases between. CDR3: CASSEGLGAGANVLTF. CDR3 coding DNA: TGTGCCAGCAGCGAGGGGCTAGGGGCTGGGGCCAACGTCCTGACTTTC.

This clone was seen repeatedly, ten times or more. V is TRBV9 and J is TRBJ1-3; a possible D gene is TRBD1 (6 bases). This CDR3 has 15 amino acids. V gave up 0 bases and J gave up 3 bases, with 10 bases separating them. Germline-derived CDR1 and CDR2 are SGDLS and YYNGEE. CDR3 DNA: TGTGCCAGCAGCGTAGCAGGGGCGGGTGGAAACACCATATATTTT. It codes for CASSVAGAGGNTIYF. Full variable domain (remainder filled in from reference TRBV9 and TRBJ1-3): DSGVTQTPKHLITATGQRVTLRCSPRSGDLSVYWYQQSLDQGLQFLIQYYNGEERAKGNILERFSAQQFPDLHSELNLSSLELGDSALYFCASSVAGAGGNTIYFGEGSWLTVV.

In its sample, this clone was seen many times. CDR3 in amino acids: CSARDPQGLATTGELFF. In DNA, the CDR3 is TGCAGTGCTAGAGATCCGCAGGGTTTGGCGACCACCGGGGAGCTGTTTTTT. The chain has TRBV20-1 and TRBJ2-2; a possible D gene is TRBD1 (5 bases). Trimming cost V 0 bases and J 4 bases, with 18 bases left between them. This CDR3 is built from 17 residues. The germline V gene encodes CDR1 DFQATT and CDR2 SNEGSKA (reference sequence).

This clone was seen repeatedly, ten times or more. The chain has TRBV28 and TRBJ1-2; weak D call: TRBD1 (6 bases). From germline, CDR1 is MDHEN and CDR2 SYDVKM. Trimming pared 11 bases from V and 5 bases from J, leaving 12 bases between. The CDR3 is 11 residues long. The CDR3 DNA sequence: TGTGCCGAGGGGGGGGCGTATGGCTACACCTTC. This encodes CAEGGAYGYTF.

This clone came up many times. The gene calls are TRBV4-1 and TRBJ1-3; D unclear. This CDR3 comprises 13 residues. V was shortened by 0 bases and J by 5 bases, with 5 bases between the two germline ends. The germline gives CDR1 MGHRA, CDR2 YSYEKL. CDR3 DNA: TGCGCCAGCAGCCAAGATCATCGAAACACCATATATTTT. Its translation: CASSQDHRNTIYF.

This clone was counted many times. The chain recombines TRBV20-1 with TRBJ2-3; weak D call: TRBD2 (5 bases). V gave up 5 bases and J gave up 4 bases, with 10 bases separating them. Germline lookup yields CDR1 DFQATT and CDR2 SNEGSKA (reference sequence). CDR3 length: 12 residues. Written as DNA, the CDR3 is TGCAGTGCTCCACGGGGATCAGATACGCAGTATTTT. Protein product: CSAPRGSDTQYF.

This clone was seen a handful of times. A much larger clone differs from this one at a single base, so this may be a read error. The chain has TRBV5-1 and TRBJ2-5; D is ambiguous. Germline CDR1 reads SGHRS; CDR2 reads YFSETQ. CDR3 size: 13 residues. Between the trimmed V and J ends, which lost 6 bases and 4 bases, there was a span of 13 bases. The CDR3 here is CASNSGSGETQYF. The CDR3 DNA is TGCGCCAGCAACTCTGGATCCGGAGAGACCCAGTACTTC.

This clone was seen many times. The chain carries TRBV12-3 or TRBV12-4 and TRBJ1-2; D possibly corresponds to TRBD1 (6 bases). The CDR3 extends over 15 amino acids. With 7 bases removed from V and 2 bases from J, the gap between germline ends came to 17 bases. The CDR3 region has the DNA TGTGCCAGCATCCTGACGATTACAGGGAACTATGGCTACACCTTC. It encodes CASILTITGNYGYTF.

The table lists this clone with many counts. The chain carries TRBV28 and TRBJ2-1; 8 bases fit TRBD1. Unmatched junction bases numbered 19, after V lost 5 bases and J lost 4 bases. Germline assignment: CDR1 MDHEN and CDR2 SYDVKM. This CDR3 has 19 amino acids. The CDR3 nucleotides read TGTGCCAGCAGTACCTCTTACCCGAGTGCGGACAGGGCGTACAATGAGCAGTTCTTC. Translation: CASSTSYPSADRAYNEQFF. The full variable domain, rest sourced from reference TRBV28 and TRBJ2-1, is DVKVTQSSRYLVKRTGEKVFLECVQDMDHENMFWYRQDPGLGLRLIYFSYDVKMKEKGDIPEGYSVSREKKERFSLILESASTNQTSMYLCASSTSYPSADRAYNEQFFGPGTRLTVL.

This clone was observed at least ten times. The rearrangement links TRBV12-3 or TRBV12-4 to TRBJ2-7; maybe TRBD1 (6 bases). The CDR3 runs to 16 residues. V was clipped by 5 bases and J by 3 bases, with 20 bases between them. In DNA, the CDR3 is TGTGCCAGCAGTCCATTCTGGACAGACAATGTCTACGAGCAGTACTTC. This sequence encodes CASSPFWTDNVYEQYF.

A word on this clone: One junction end disagrees with the germline gene, perhaps due to a read error. The chain combines TRBV14 with TRBJ2-7; D may be TRBD1 (6 bases). The CDR3 consists of 11 residues. Germline V lookup: CDR1 SGHDN, CDR2 FVKESK. CDR3 sequence: CASSQGREQYF. Here the CDR3 DNA reads TGTGCCAGTAGCCAGGGGAGAGAGCAGTACTTC. The full variable domain, with the rest looked up from reference TRBV14 and TRBJ2-7, is EAGVTQFPSHSVIEKGQTVTLRCDPISGHDNLYWYRRVMGKEIKFLLHFVKESKQDESGMPNNRFLAERTGGTYSTLKVQPAELEDSGVYFCASSQGREQYFGPGTRLTVT.

This sequence joins TRBV20-1 and TRBJ2-3, with TRBD2 as a possible D gene (5 bases). Trimming took 5 bases from V and 8 from J, leaving 17 bases between them. Germline CDR1 reads DFQATT; CDR2 reads SNEGSKA (reference sequence). The CDR3 covers 13 residues. As DNA, the CDR3 is TGCAGTGCTGGCTTCGAGGGAGAGGGTACGCAGTATTTT. This codes for CSAGFEGEGTQYF.

A word on this clone: A much bigger clone sits one base away, suggesting this may be a read error. The V gene is TRBV24-1, the J gene TRBJ2-1; D gene uncertain. From germline, CDR1 is KGHDR and CDR2 SFDVKD. CDR3 length equals 13 residues. The CDR3 sequence: CVTSEPDSNEQFF. CDR3 DNA: TGTGTCACCAGTGAACCTGATAGCAATGAGCAGTTCTTC.

At least ten counts were recorded for this clone. The V call is TRBV7-2, the J call TRBJ1-2; TRBD1 matches 8 bases. CDR1 SGHTA and CDR2 FQGNSA come from the germline V gene. The CDR3 covers 12 residues. Trimming took 4 bases from V and 12 from J; bases not matched to a gene: 7. CDR3 residues: CASSSDRVRNTF. Here the CDR3 DNA reads TGTGCCAGCAGCTCGGACAGGGTGAGAAACACCTTC.

In this sample, this clone turned up many times. J is TRBJ2-7 and V is TRBV9; D ambiguous. Germline lookup yields CDR1 SGDLS and CDR2 YYNGEE. The CDR3 is 16 residues long. V gave up 2 bases and J gave up 0 bases, with 15 bases separating them. CDR3 sequence reads: CASSVHERPYSYEQYF. The CDR3 DNA sequence: TGTGCCAGCAGCGTTCACGAGCGACCGTACTCCTACGAGCAGTACTTC.

This clone occurred a few times. V and J are TRBV6-1 and TRBJ2-2; weak D call: TRBD2 (6 bases). The CDR3 sequence is 15 residues long. Between the trimmed V and J ends, which lost 6 bases and 14 bases, there was a span of 25 bases. Per germline, CDR1 MNHNS and CDR2 SASEGT. CDR3 DNA sequence: TGTGCCAGCAGAACCTCCCGGGGGAACACCGGTGATCTGTTTTTT. It translates to CASRTSRGNTGDLFF.

This clone was counted at least ten times. The V gene is TRBV20-1, the J gene TRBJ1-4; D is possibly TRBD1 (6 bases). With 3 bases removed from V and 6 bases from J, the gap between germline ends came to 14 bases. The germline V gene encodes CDR1 DFQATT and CDR2 SNEGSKA (reference sequence). The CDR3 contains 14 residues. The CDR3: CSASHQGQYEKLFF. Here the CDR3 DNA reads TGCAGTGCTAGCCATCAGGGGCAGTATGAAAAACTGTTTTTT.

This clone was found many times. The chain is built from TRBV5-1 and TRBJ2-4, with D tentatively TRBD2 (5 bases). Germline V gene lookup returns CDR1 SGHRS and CDR2 YFSETQ. V lost 3 bases to trimming and J lost 0 bases, with 16 bases between them. The CDR3 sequence is 17 residues long. The CDR3 region is CASSSDPRGLAKNIQYF. Here the CDR3 DNA reads TGCGCCAGCAGCTCCGATCCCCGGGGTCTAGCCAAAAACATTCAGTACTTC. Combining the CDR3 with reference TRBV5-1 and TRBJ2-4 gives the whole variable domain KAGVTQTPRYLIKTRGQQVTLSCSPISGHRSVSWYQQTPGQGLQFLFEYFSETQRNKGNFPGRFSGRQFSNSRSEMNVSTLELGDSALYLCASSSDPRGLAKNIQYFGAGTRLSVL.